The entry below gives a single T cell receptor beta chain sequence along with its context. Only one count was recorded for this clone. Its binding antigen is unknown. Base qualities were left out, and no much larger clone turns up one base away. TCRbeta CDR3 regions were amplified from genomic DNA using the immunoSEQ Assay, a bias-controlled multiplex PCR. The original methods were these. Within the assay, amplification of reference gene primers was used to estimate how many nucleated cells each sample contained. To quantify the absolute abundance of each unique TCRbeta CDR3 rearrangement, sequence reads were collapsed and filtered. Productive Simpson clonality was computed per sample as the square root of Simpson's diversity index over productive rearrangements. The table comes from immuneACCESS by way of TCRdb, which keeps in-frame sequences with V and J called. Part of the clones is missing from these tables; in studies checked, under half for an unresolved V gene and the rest for unknown reasons. That table furnishes V, J and clone size, whereas the DNA furnished D and trimming. The sample has about 98,000 clones on record, about 80% of them singletons. Together, the top ten hold roughly 4% of the sample.

The data originate from a study of blood T cell repertoires in COVID-19 (dated by TCRdb to about 2020). For context, the study as a whole: Samples from collaborators originated in the United States, Italy and Spain and spanned both the acute and convalescent phases of COVID-19. A de-identified subject ID, COVID-19 status, age in years and sex were almost always included in the sample metadata. Subjects who had been exposed to COVID-19, were actively infected with it, or had recovered from it provided the deeply sampled blood TCRbeta repertoires that made up the dataset. A freely available public database, intended as a resource for researchers studying the immune response to SARS-CoV-2, is where the repertoires were released. The prospective study material was composed of cDNA or gDNA derived from T cells, B-cell-depleted T cells, or PBMCs. Where available, HLA class I and class II types were obtained from metadata supplied by the sample provider rather than from assay-based typing. Samples were obtained from the ongoing ImmuneRACE study (first 160 participants) and from 1,254 subjects provided by 6 global collaborators.

Collaborating institutions collected whole blood in K2EDTA tubes following their own protocols. For TCRbeta analysis, collaborators shipped samples as frozen whole blood, isolated PBMCs, or DNA extracted from either of those sample types. The CDR3 runs 14 amino acids, cysteine and phenylalanine included. The only DNA kept is the CDR3, 42 bases in frame from the first base. The junction shows trimming of 4 bases on V and 5 bases on J, and the gene matches do not reach 8 bases of it. As encoded in the germline V gene, CDR1 is SGHDT while CDR2 is YYEEEE. The paper's findings and limits, for the study overall: The amount of clinical and demographic metadata varied by source and participant and was provided uncurated.

Sequencing was done on a sample of peripheral blood. This sequence uses TRBV5-6 and TRBJ1-1; TRBD1 aligns with 7 central bases. The TCR was taken from a man aged 60-69 years with acute or convalescent COVID-19. At the DNA level, the sequence is TGTGCCAGCAGCGCTCGGACAGGTTATACTGAAGCTTTCTTT. The encoded protein is CASSARTGYTEAFF.